This TCR beta chain originates from a study of blood T cell repertoires in COVID-19. Some clones are missing from TCRdb's copy, which holds only in-frame ones; the method was immunoSEQ multiplex PCR. The table has approximately 94,000 clones, 70% to 90% seen once. Germline CDR1 and CDR2: MGHDK and SYGVNS. The CDR3 is 15 amino acids. Trimming shortened V by 6 bases and J by 5 bases, and 17 bases separated the two germline ends. The sequence came from a human donor in a cohort sampled during active COVID-19. Source material: peripheral blood. This sequence joins TRBV25-1 and TRBJ2-1, with TRBD2 as a possible D gene (6 bases). CDR3 protein: CASRPMGLGNNEQFF. The CDR3 nucleotides are TGTGCCAGCAGACCGATGGGACTCGGGAACAATGAGCAGTTCTTC.